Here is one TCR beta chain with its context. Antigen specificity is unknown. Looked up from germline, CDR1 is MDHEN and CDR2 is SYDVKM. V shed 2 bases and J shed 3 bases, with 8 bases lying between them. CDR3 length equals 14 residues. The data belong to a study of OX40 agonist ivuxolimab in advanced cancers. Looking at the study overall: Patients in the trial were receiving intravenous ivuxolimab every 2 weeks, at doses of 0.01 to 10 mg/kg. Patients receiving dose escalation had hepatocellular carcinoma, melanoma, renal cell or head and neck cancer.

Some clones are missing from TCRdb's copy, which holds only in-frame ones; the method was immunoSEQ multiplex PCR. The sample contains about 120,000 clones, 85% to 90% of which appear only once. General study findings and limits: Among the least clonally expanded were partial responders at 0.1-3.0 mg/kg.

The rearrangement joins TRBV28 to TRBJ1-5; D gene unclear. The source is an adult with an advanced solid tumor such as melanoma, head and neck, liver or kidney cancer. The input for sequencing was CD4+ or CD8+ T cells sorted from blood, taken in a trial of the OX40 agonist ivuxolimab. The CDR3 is CASSLAGINQPQHF. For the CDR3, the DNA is TGTGCCAGCAGTTTAGCGGGAATCAATCAGCCCCAGCATTTT.